The 12 T cell receptor beta chains presented below share a single source sample, sequenced in a study of blood T cell repertoires in COVID-19. TCRdb keeps only in-frame clones here, not all; method: immunoSEQ multiplex PCR. The sample yields about 200,000 clones, around 90% seen once. The material sequenced was PBMCs or T cells enriched from blood (not recorded which). Receptors originate from a woman aged 25 to 39 who had recovered from COVID-19.

The V gene is TRBV5-4, the J gene TRBJ1-2, with 8 bases lining up with TRBD1. The V gene's germline CDR1 is SGHNT and CDR2 YYREEE (reference sequence). The CDR3 length is 13 residues. V dropped 5 bases and J dropped 6; count of bases not matched to a gene: 6. CDR3 region: CASSPTGDDGYTF. The CDR3 bases are TGTGCCAGCAGTCCGACAGGGGATGATGGCTACACCTTC.

This chain connects TRBV5-6 to TRBJ2-7; D remains ambiguous. Germline-derived CDR1 and CDR2 are SGHDT and YYEEEE. The V end lost 0 bases, the J end lost 0 bases, and 4 bases lay between the germline ends. The CDR3 has 13 amino acids. The CDR3 sequence: CASSLASSYEQYF. Here the CDR3 DNA reads TGTGCCAGCAGCTTGGCCAGCTCCTACGAGCAGTACTTC.

The chain joins TRBV5-1 to TRBJ1-2, with D possibly TRBD1 on 6 matching bases. The V gene lost 4 bases and the J gene lost 4 bases, with 14 bases spanning the gap. Germline V lookup: CDR1 SGHRS, CDR2 YFSETQ. This CDR3 comprises 14 residues. This CDR3 reads CASSQDSTSYGYTF. CDR3 sequence (DNA): TGCGCCAGCAGCCAGGACAGTACCAGCTATGGCTACACCTTC.

This chain connects TRBV24-1 to TRBJ2-2; a weak D match, TRBD2 (5 bases). The CDR3 consists of 17 residues. Germline V CDR1 and CDR2: KGHDR, SFDVKD. V was cut by 2 bases and J by 5 bases, with 17 bases left in between. CDR3 sequence (DNA): TGTGCCACCAGTGATTCCCCCCCGAGGGCTCGGACCGGGGAGCTGTTTTTT. Its translation: CATSDSPPRARTGELFF.

The chain carries TRBV6-2 or TRBV6-3 and TRBJ2-7; D gene ambiguous. Between the trimmed V and J ends, which lost 0 bases and 7 bases, there was a span of 4 bases. CDR1 is MNHEY, CDR2 SVGEGT, per germline. This CDR3 contains 11 residues. Here the CDR3 reads CASSYSTEQYF. The CDR3 nucleotides read TGTGCCAGCAGTTACTCGACAGAGCAGTACTTC.

This clone showed up just once. This sequence joins TRBV27 and TRBJ1-1, with D perhaps matching TRBD1 (5 bases). This CDR3 has 13 amino acids. Trimming pared 5 bases from V and 5 bases from J, leaving 12 bases between. Germline lookup yields CDR1 MNHEY and CDR2 SMNVEV (reference sequence). CDR3 sequence reads: CASSLRVWTEAFF. The CDR3 DNA sequence: TGTGCCAGCAGTCTCAGGGTTTGGACTGAAGCTTTCTTT.

The chain links TRBV25-1 to TRBJ2-1; 8 bases map to TRBD2. V lost 5 bases to trimming and J lost 7 bases; unmatched junction nucleotides: 7. This CDR3 spans 14 amino acids. Germline V gene lookup returns CDR1 MGHDK and CDR2 SYGVNS. The DNA for the CDR3 is TGTGCCAGCAGTCTATCCGGGACTAGGAATGAGCAGTTCTTC. Translated: CASSLSGTRNEQFF. Variable domain in full (rest from reference TRBV25-1 and TRBJ2-1): EADIYQTPRYLVIGTGKKITLECSQTMGHDKMYWYQQDPGMELHLIHYSYGVNSTEKGDLSSESTVSRIRTEHFPLTLESARPSHTSQYLCASSLSGTRNEQFFGPGTRLTVL.

The chain is built from TRBV19 and TRBJ1-1; 7 bases line up with TRBD1. CDR1 is LNHDA and CDR2 is SQIVND in the germline V gene (reference sequence). The CDR3 sequence is 14 residues long. Germline trimming cut 5 bases from V and 6 bases from J; bases unmatched to any gene: 9. The CDR3 reads CASSLTGESPEAFF. CDR3 in DNA: TGTGCCAGTAGTCTAACAGGGGAAAGCCCTGAAGCTTTCTTT.

This rearrangement joins TRBV6-5 to TRBJ2-2; 7 nucleotides agree with TRBD1. CDR1 is MNHEY, CDR2 SVGAGI, per germline. The CDR3 extends over 14 amino acids. The V gene end was trimmed by 6 bases and the J gene end by 9 bases; junction bases not matched to a gene: 10. The CDR3 DNA follows: TGTGCCAGCAGAATCAAAAAACAGGGGCGGGAGCTGTTTTTT. It is translated as CASRIKKQGRELFF.

The genes are TRBV19 and TRBJ1-1; D not certain. CDR1 and CDR2 from the germline V gene are LNHDA and SQIVND (reference sequence). Trimming took 5 bases from V and 2 from J, leaving 12 bases between them. CDR3 length equals 14 residues. CDR3 in amino acids: CASSSITANTEAFF. The CDR3 bases are TGTGCCAGTAGTTCGATCACAGCTAACACTGAAGCTTTCTTT.

The rearrangement links TRBV11-3 to TRBJ2-1; the D gene is possibly TRBD2 (5 bases). Germline CDR1 and CDR2: SGHNT and YENEEA. V was clipped by 5 bases and J by 5 bases, with 13 bases between them. The CDR3 has 14 residues. CDR3 loop: CASSPSPENNEQFF. The CDR3 DNA reads TGTGCCAGCAGCCCTAGCCCGGAGAACAATGAGCAGTTCTTC. Together with reference TRBV11-3 and TRBJ2-1, the CDR3 gives the full variable domain: EAGVVQSPRYKIIEKKQPVAFWCNPISGHNTLYWYLQNLGQGPELLIRYENEEAVDDSQLPKDRFSAERLKGVDSTLKIQPAELGDSAVYLCASSPSPENNEQFFGPGTRLTVL.

The chain employs TRBV5-8 and TRBJ2-1; 15 nucleotides line up with TRBD2. This CDR3 has 13 residues. V dropped 5 bases and J dropped 13; count of bases not matched to a gene: 4. Per germline, CDR1 SGHTS and CDR2 YDEGEE. DNA of the CDR3: TGTGCCAGCAGGTGGACTAGCGGGGGGGTTCAGTTCTTC. This encodes CASRWTSGGVQFF. Full variable domain (remainder filled in from reference TRBV5-8 and TRBJ2-1): EAGVTQSPTHLIKTRGQQATLRCSPISGHTSVYWYQQALGLGLQFLLWYDEGEERNRGNFPPRFSGRQFPNYSSELNVNALELEDSALYLCASRWTSGGVQFFGPGTRLTVL.